What follows are 22 T cell receptor beta chains derived from one specimen sequenced in a study of CD8 T cells in ankylosing spondylitis (dated by TCRdb to 2017 to 2019). The research as a whole found: Blood from ankylosing spondylitis patients appeared to be characterized by a TCR beta motif composed of about eight highly homologous amino acid variants.

Library prep was done by 5' RACE. The instrument was an Illumina HiSeq 2500. In TCRdb, the public reads were trimmed at Q25 with fastp and aligned with MiXCR, with productive beta chains retained. Rows are combined by CDR3 protein, so each entry shows the most common genes and DNA. Present in this sample are some 840,000 distinct CDR3 sequences, roughly 10% of which were seen just once. In total, the top ten clones hold less than 0.65% of the sample. Their target antigens are unknown. Source material: blood, either unsorted or a sorted T cell fraction (not recorded which). Receptors originate from a male donor with ankylosing spondylitis.

This clonotype was counted a few times. V gene TRBV14 combines with J gene TRBJ1-1; TRBD1 might be the D (5 bases). Per the germline V gene, CDR1 is SGHDN and CDR2 is FVKESK. Between the trimmed V and J ends, which lost 4 bases and 3 bases, there was a span of 12 bases. The CDR3 consists of 14 residues. CDR3 sequence reads: CASSPPRQYTEAFF. The CDR3 bases are TGTGCCAGCAGCCCCCCTAGACAGTACACTGAAGCTTTCTTT.

This clonotype was counted a few times. The J gene is TRBJ2-5, the V gene TRBV7-2; D ambiguous. Germline values: CDR1 SGHTA, CDR2 FQGNSA. The V and J ends lost 3 bases and 0 bases respectively, with 11 bases between them. The CDR3 is 15 amino acids. CDR3 in amino acids: CASSFWVLYQETQYF. The CDR3 region has the DNA TGTGCCAGCAGCTTTTGGGTCCTGTACCAAGAGACCCAGTACTTC.

This clonotype was picked up many times. The chain links TRBV5-1 to TRBJ2-7; the D gene is possibly TRBD2 (6 bases). This CDR3 comprises 16 residues. Germline V CDR1 and CDR2: SGHRS, YFSETQ. V shed 0 bases and J shed 1 base, with 14 bases lying between them. The CDR3 loop is CASSLDGGTVSYEQYF. Here the CDR3 DNA reads TGCGCCAGCAGCTTGGACGGCGGGACTGTATCCTACGAGCAGTACTTC.

This clonotype was detected only a few times. The chain has TRBV27 and TRBJ2-7; D not resolved. From germline, CDR1 is MNHEY and CDR2 SMNVEV (reference sequence). Between the trimmed V and J ends, which lost 7 bases and 4 bases, there was a span of 20 bases. The CDR3 has 15 amino acids. CDR3 in DNA: TGTGCCAGCAAACTCAAGTGGAGCTTGGCGTACGAGCAGTACTTC. This translates into CASKLKWSLAYEQYF.

This clonotype has just a few counts. The V and J genes are TRBV7-9 and TRBJ1-1; D gene uncertain. CDR1 is SEHNR, CDR2 FQNEAQ, per germline (reference sequence). V dropped 3 bases and J dropped 7 bases, with 12 bases sitting between them. CDR3 length: 13 amino acids. In DNA form, the CDR3 reads TGTGCCAGCAGCTTCGATCTTGGAGATGAAGCTTTCTTT. Translated, it gives CASSFDLGDEAFF.

This rearrangement joins TRBV20-1 to TRBJ1-1, with TRBD1 as a possible D gene (6 bases). Germline V gene sequence: CDR1 DFQATT, CDR2 SNEGSKA (reference sequence). Trimming stripped 1 base from V and 1 base from J, with 10 bases between. This CDR3 has 14 residues. The CDR3 DNA sequence: TGCAGTGCTAGAGCTGCGGACAGGAACACTGAAGCTTTCTTT. This sequence encodes CSARAADRNTEAFF.

This clonotype was seen a few times. The rearrangement joins TRBV29-1 to TRBJ2-1; tentative D call: TRBD2 (5 bases). The length of the CDR3 is 14 residues. Trimming removed 3 bases from V and 2 bases from J, with 11 bases in between. CDR1 and CDR2 (germline): SQVTM, ANQGSEA. CDR3 coding DNA: TGCAGCGTTGAGTACAGCGGAACCTACAATGAGCAGTTCTTC. The encoded protein is CSVEYSGTYNEQFF.

This clonotype was recorded a few times. The V gene is TRBV15, the J gene TRBJ1-5; 8 bases map to TRBD1. With 5 bases clipped from V and 6 bases from J, the junction kept 6 bases outside the gene matches. This CDR3 is 14 amino acids long. Germline V lookup: CDR1 LNHNV, CDR2 YYDKDF (reference sequence). CDR3 amino acids: CATSPGQVFQPQHF. For the CDR3, the DNA is TGTGCCACCAGCCCGGGACAGGTTTTTCAGCCCCAGCATTTT. The entire variable domain, with the rest obtained from reference TRBV15 and TRBJ1-5, is as follows: DAMVIQNPRYQVTQFGKPVTLSCSQTLNHNVMYWYQQKSSQAPKLLFHYYDKDFNNEADTPDNFQSRRPNTSFCFLDIRSPGLGDTAMYLCATSPGQVFQPQHFGDGTRLSIL.

The chain uses TRBV15 and TRBJ1-3; D is unclear. Germline CDR1 is LNHNV and CDR2 is YYDKDF (reference sequence). V lost 5 bases to trimming and J lost 2 bases, with 4 bases between them. This CDR3 contains 12 residues. The CDR3: CATSRPGNTIYF. In DNA, the CDR3 is TGTGCCACCAGCCGGCCTGGAAACACCATATATTTT.

In this sample, this clonotype turned up many times. The chain carries TRBV6-1 and TRBJ2-5; D ambiguous. The ends were cut back, 5 bases at V and 2 bases at J, with 9 bases in the middle. CDR1 is MNHNS and CDR2 is SASEGT in the germline V gene. This CDR3 is 13 amino acids long. CDR3 nucleotide sequence: TGTGCCAGCAGTCCGACCGTACAAGAGACCCAGTACTTC. Its protein product is CASSPTVQETQYF.

This chain joins TRBV6-2 or TRBV6-3 and TRBJ1-4; D is possibly TRBD1 (5 bases). The CDR3 has 13 amino acids. Trimming cost V 6 bases and J 8 bases, with 13 bases left between them. CDR1 is MNHEY and CDR2 is SVGEGT in the germline V gene. CDR3 residues: CASSPRDGEKLFF. The CDR3 DNA reads TGTGCCAGCAGCCCCAGGGACGGGGAAAAACTGTTTTTT.

The chain is built from TRBV6-1 and TRBJ2-7; tentative D call: TRBD2 (5 bases). Deletions cut 8 bases from V and 4 bases from J, with 15 bases between. The CDR3 extends over 13 amino acids. Germline-derived CDR1 and CDR2 are MNHNS and SASEGT. CDR3 nucleotide sequence: TGTGCCAGCCGCGAAGGCGGACTGTACGAGCAGTACTTC. Its translation is CASREGGLYEQYF.

The chain carries TRBV7-2 and TRBJ2-5; no reliable D call. Trimming shortened V by 1 base and J by 2 bases, and 8 bases separated the two germline ends. The V gene's germline CDR1 is SGHTA and CDR2 FQGNSA. The CDR3 has 14 amino acids. For the CDR3, the DNA is TGTGCCAGCAGCTTAGAGTCCGTGCAAGAGACCCAGTACTTC. Translated, it gives CASSLESVQETQYF.

The chain recombines TRBV4-2 with TRBJ2-5; 10 bases match TRBD2. This CDR3 spans 15 amino acids. Germline values: CDR1 LGHNA, CDR2 YNFKEQ. V dropped 1 base and J dropped 7; count of bases not matched to a gene: 6. This CDR3 reads CASSQGLAGEATQYF. In DNA form, the CDR3 reads TGTGCCAGCAGCCAAGGGCTAGCGGGGGAGGCGACCCAGTACTTC.

The sample holds many counts of this clonotype. The chain links TRBV29-1 to TRBJ2-3, with TRBD2 matching 7 bases. Germline loops: CDR1 SQVTM, CDR2 ANQGSEA. The V segment lost 7 bases and the J segment 0 bases; nucleotides outside the gene matches: 10. This CDR3 spans 15 amino acids. In DNA, the CDR3 is TGCAGCGGCTCGCGAGGGGAGGGGAGCACAGATACGCAGTATTTT. This gives the protein CSGSRGEGSTDTQYF.

The rearrangement joins TRBV20-1 to TRBJ2-1; 9 bases line up with TRBD2. Losses at the gene ends were 0 bases for V and 1 base for J; bases not matched to a gene: 13. The germline V gene has CDR1 DFQATT and CDR2 SNEGSKA (reference sequence). The CDR3 covers 19 residues. DNA of the CDR3: TGCAGTGCTAGAGATCGAATGCCTAGCGGGACGGGGTCCTACAATGAGCAGTTCTTC. Amino acid sequence: CSARDRMPSGTGSYNEQFF.

The chain employs TRBV6-6 and TRBJ2-3, with TRBD2 matching 9 bases. The ends lost 7 bases at V and 4 bases at J; junction bases unmatched: 3. Germline V gene sequence: CDR1 MNHNY, CDR2 SVGAGI (reference sequence). There are 13 residues in the CDR3. In DNA form, the CDR3 reads TGTGCCAGCACGGCTAGCGGGGCAGATACGCAGTATTTT. Its translation is CASTASGADTQYF.

In this sample, this clonotype turned up a few times. This chain joins TRBV4-1 and TRBJ1-2; 7 nucleotides agree with TRBD1. The V and J ends lost 2 bases and 2 bases, in that order; junction bases with no gene match: 8. Germline assignment: CDR1 MGHRA and CDR2 YSYEKL. The CDR3 loop spans 16 amino acids. In DNA, the CDR3 is TGCGCCAGCAGCCAAAGTTACAGGGGATCCAACTATGGCTACACCTTC. It yields the protein CASSQSYRGSNYGYTF.

This clonotype appeared a single time. The chain has TRBV28 and TRBJ2-7; 9 bases match TRBD2. The CDR3 consists of 15 residues. From germline, CDR1 is MDHEN and CDR2 SYDVKM. V lost 5 bases and J lost 6; bases outside the gene matches: 11. This chain's CDR3 is CASSTPGAGGFEQYF. In nucleotides, the CDR3 is TGTGCCAGCAGTACCCCCGGAGCGGGAGGATTCGAGCAGTACTTC.

In this sample, this clonotype turned up a few times. The chain uses TRBV5-6 and TRBJ2-3; 8 bases align to TRBD1. V trimming: 5 bases; J trimming: 4 bases; junction bases outside the gene matches: 3. The CDR3 is 13 amino acids. The germline CDR1 and CDR2 sequences are SGHDT and YYEEEE. This chain's CDR3 is CASRDRDSDTQYF. CDR3 DNA: TGTGCCAGCAGGGACAGGGATTCAGATACGCAGTATTTT.

In its sample, this clonotype was seen a few times. The chain has TRBV27 and TRBJ2-5; D tentatively reads TRBD1 or TRBD2 (5 bases each). The CDR3 runs to 14 residues. CDR1 and CDR2 (germline): MNHEY, SMNVEV (reference sequence). The ends were cut back, 7 bases at V and 0 bases at J, with 12 bases in the middle. CDR3 sequence: CASKRGDHQETQYF. The CDR3 DNA is TGTGCCAGCAAGCGAGGGGACCACCAAGAGACCCAGTACTTC.

In its sample, this clonotype was seen a few times. The CDR3 reads CASTPDRTNYGYTF. The CDR3 DNA is TGCGCCAGCACTCCGGACAGGACAAACTATGGCTACACCTTC. The V and J genes are TRBV10-2 and TRBJ1-2; TRBD1 matches 7 bases. The CDR3 is made up of 14 amino acids. Losses at the gene ends were 7 bases for V and 2 bases for J; bases not matched to a gene: 7. Germline CDR1 reads WSHSY; CDR2 reads SAAADI.